This T cell receptor (beta chain) was captured by sequencing in a study of identical twins. General study results and limits: Where beta out-of-frame sequences were concerned, excess twin sharing was weaker. Conclusions were drawn cross-sectionally by statistical analysis, without following the same donors.

Germline CDR1 is LGHDT and CDR2 is YNNKEL (reference sequence). The V end was cut by 0 bases, the J end by 1 base, with 13 bases between. The CDR3 is 16 amino acids. There are a few counts of this clonotype. The antigen remains undetermined. Template switching added a universal primer binding site, and final cDNA carried unique molecular identifiers. Each CDR3 protein gets one entry after TCRdb re-called the 5' RACE reads with MiXCR. The table lists under 350,000 distinct CDR3 sequences, 8% to 9.5% of them singletons. These data were also reused for a study on yellow fever vaccine responses in identical twins.

The V call is TRBV3-1, the J call TRBJ2-7; D unclear. Specimen: CD8+ T cells sorted from blood. The TCR comes from a woman younger than 30 in good health. Here the CDR3 DNA reads TGTGCCAGCAGCCAAGATCTACAGCTGATGTCCTACGAGCAGTACTTC. Encoded protein: CASSQDLQLMSYEQYF.